The 9 T cell receptor beta chains below were found in one sample sequenced in a study of CD8 T cells in Susac syndrome. Reverse transcription used about 0.45 to 1 ug RNA and random hexamers. Using its own MiXCR run on the immunoSEQ multiplex PCR reads, TCRdb lists one record per CDR3 protein. The sample yields approximately 46,000 distinct CDR3 sequences, more than 85% seen once. Sequenced material: CD8+ T cells from PBMCs. The receptors derive from a human donor in good health.

The chain links TRBV27 to TRBJ1-2; the match to TRBD1 covers 8 bases. Germline-derived CDR1 and CDR2 are MNHEY and SMNVEV (reference sequence). V lost 5 bases and J lost 2; bases outside the gene matches: 10. This CDR3 is 16 amino acids long. The CDR3 region has the DNA TGTGCCAGCAGTCTAGGGCCGAGGACAGGGAACTATGGCTACACCTTC. It is translated as CASSLGPRTGNYGYTF.

The chain has TRBV27 and TRBJ1-2; D is undetermined. Germline assignment: CDR1 MNHEY and CDR2 SMNVEV (reference sequence). CDR3 size: 13 residues. Trimming took off 6 bases at V and 7 bases at J, with 15 bases between the two ends. CDR3: CASRGQERPGYTF. The CDR3 nucleotides are TGTGCCAGCAGGGGCCAGGAGCGGCCTGGCTACACCTTC.

V and J are TRBV20-1 and TRBJ1-3, with D unresolved. With 0 bases removed from V and 2 bases from J, the gap between germline ends came to 5 bases. This CDR3 contains 13 residues. Germline loops: CDR1 DFQATT, CDR2 SNEGSKA (reference sequence). The CDR3 here is CSARDLAGNTIYF. CDR3 DNA: TGCAGTGCTAGAGATCTGGCTGGAAACACCATATATTTT.

This clonotype showed up just once. The chain carries TRBV7-9 and TRBJ2-5; 10 bases line up with TRBD2. Trimming at V came to 5 bases and at J to 3 bases, leaving 15 bases not matched to a gene. This CDR3 comprises 18 residues. Germline V gene lookup returns CDR1 SEHNR and CDR2 FQNEAQ (reference sequence). The CDR3 loop is CASSPPLHELAGEETQYF. CDR3 nucleotides: TGTGCCAGCAGCCCTCCCCTCCATGAGCTAGCGGGAGAAGAGACCCAGTACTTC.

The rearrangement joins TRBV5-1 to TRBJ2-1, with 9 bases fitting TRBD1. In germline, CDR1 is SGHRS, CDR2 YFSETQ. V lost 0 bases, J lost 2 bases, and 9 bases stayed unmatched. The CDR3 loop spans 18 amino acids. The CDR3 protein is CASSLANRGHRTYNEQFF. CDR3 nucleotides: TGCGCCAGCAGCTTGGCGAACAGGGGGCATAGGACCTACAATGAGCAGTTCTTC.

This chain links TRBV5-6 with TRBJ1-3, with TRBD1 matching 9 bases. V was pared by 3 bases and J by 4 bases, with 11 bases of the junction left unmatched. This CDR3 is 17 amino acids long. Germline V gene sequence: CDR1 SGHDT, CDR2 YYEEEE. CDR3 nucleotide sequence: TGTGCCAGCAGCTCACAGGGGGCGCGGGTTTCAGGAAACACCATATATTTT. This sequence encodes CASSSQGARVSGNTIYF.

This clonotype was recorded only once. This rearrangement joins TRBV11-2 to TRBJ2-2; possible D gene TRBD2, 5 bases. The CDR3 runs 17 residues. Germline V gene data show CDR1 as SGHAT and CDR2 as FQNNGV. V lost 0 bases and J lost 7, with 18 bases in between. CDR3 nucleotides: TGTGCCAGCAGCTTAGAAATCTCCGAGGGAGAGATCGGGGAGCTGTTTTTT. This codes for CASSLEISEGEIGELFF.

The chain links TRBV4-1 to TRBJ2-1; the D gene is possibly TRBD2 (5 bases). CDR1 is MGHRA and CDR2 is YSYEKL in the germline V gene. CDR3 size: 16 residues. V lost 1 base and J 5 bases, leaving 15 bases between the germline ends. CDR3 sequence reads: CASSQVLTGSHNEQFF. The CDR3 region has the DNA TGCGCCAGCAGCCAAGTCCTTACGGGGAGCCACAATGAGCAGTTCTTC.

The chain links TRBV6-2 or TRBV6-3 to TRBJ2-1, with D possibly matching TRBD2 (5 bases). This CDR3 is built from 14 residues. The germline V gene has CDR1 MNHEY and CDR2 SVGEGT. Trimming pared 8 bases from V and 3 bases from J, leaving 14 bases between. CDR3 in amino acids: CASAEVVVYNEQFF. CDR3 coding DNA: TGTGCCAGCGCGGAGGTGGTGGTCTACAATGAGCAGTTCTTC.